Presented here are 24 T cell receptor beta chains from one specimen sequenced in a study of T-cell memory formation after mild COVID-19. TCRdb re-called the 5' RACE reads with MiXCR, one entry per CDR3 protein. The data contain 84,000 or so distinct CDR3 sequences, about 15% of them singletons. Sequenced material: PBMCs or a T cell subset sorted from them (not recorded which). These receptors were collected from an adult woman who had mild COVID-19 (a few samples of this study predate the infection). Cell type and time point are not known.

This clonotype occurred a few times. The chain uses TRBV15 and TRBJ1-5; 9 bases are shared with TRBD1. Trimming removed 0 bases from V and 4 bases from J; junction bases left unmatched: 4. This CDR3 is built from 16 residues. Germline V gene data show CDR1 as LNHNV and CDR2 as YYDKDF (reference sequence). CDR3 coding DNA: TGTGCCACCAGCAGAGATCAGGGGACAGGGAATCAGCCCCAGCATTTT. Its translation: CATSRDQGTGNQPQHF.

This chain uses TRBV20-1 with TRBJ2-7, with D perhaps being TRBD1 or TRBD2 (5 bases each). Deletions cut 3 bases from V and 3 bases from J, with 15 bases between. The CDR3 has 14 residues. Germline CDR1 and CDR2: DFQATT and SNEGSKA (reference sequence). The CDR3 region is CSASTRDGGYEQYF. CDR3 coding DNA: TGCAGTGCTAGTACCCGGGACGGAGGCTACGAGCAGTACTTC.

The chain uses TRBV5-1 and TRBJ1-2; 12 bases agree with TRBD1. CDR1 is SGHRS, CDR2 YFSETQ, per germline. The CDR3 has 18 amino acids. V lost 7 bases to trimming and J lost 8 bases; unmatched junction nucleotides: 21. CDR3 in DNA: TGCGCCAGCTGTGCCGGGACAGGGGGCTTTAGTGGGCTTTACGGCTACACCTTC. It yields the protein CASCAGTGGFSGLYGYTF.

The genes are TRBV19 and TRBJ1-1, with 7 bases lining up with TRBD1. V dropped 1 base and J dropped 0; count of bases not matched to a gene: 8. This CDR3 has 17 residues. Germline V gene lookup returns CDR1 LNHDA and CDR2 SQIVND (reference sequence). The DNA for the CDR3 is TGTGCCAGTAGTATAGGCGGTTTCGGGACAGTGAACACTGAAGCTTTCTTT. Its translation is CASSIGGFGTVNTEAFF.

This clonotype has a handful of counts. The chain recombines TRBV3-1 with TRBJ2-7; D gene unclear. This CDR3 is built from 16 residues. Germline V gives CDR1 LGHDT, CDR2 YNNKEL (reference sequence). Between the trimmed V and J ends, which lost 1 base and 2 bases, there was a span of 15 bases. The CDR3 reads CASSQGPLDRTYEQYF. For the CDR3, the DNA is TGTGCCAGCAGCCAAGGGCCTCTGGACCGAACCTACGAGCAGTACTTC.

This clonotype was observed a few times. The CDR3 loop reads CASRPQGLAGAGELFF. The CDR3 nucleotides are TGTGCCAGCAGACCCCAGGGACTAGCGGGAGCCGGGGAGCTGTTTTTT. V is TRBV6-2 or TRBV6-3 and J is TRBJ2-2; 14 bases align to TRBD2. The J segment lost 6 bases and the V segment lost 6 bases, leaving 6 bases of the junction unmatched. Germline V lookup: CDR1 MNHEY, CDR2 SVGEGT. The CDR3 sequence is 16 residues long.

The gene calls are TRBV5-4 and TRBJ2-3; maybe TRBD2 (5 bases). Germline loops: CDR1 SGHNT, CDR2 YYREEE (reference sequence). The CDR3 length is 16 residues. Trimming shortened V by 0 bases and J by 4 bases, and 15 bases separated the two germline ends. The CDR3 region is CASSLGALAGPDTQYF. The CDR3 coding sequence is TGTGCCAGCAGCTTGGGTGCCCTAGCAGGCCCAGATACGCAGTATTTT.

This clonotype occurred many times. The chain employs TRBV7-8 and TRBJ2-2, with D possibly TRBD1 on 5 matching bases. Germline CDR1 is SGHVS and CDR2 is FQNEAQ. The length of the CDR3 is 14 residues. The V end was cut by 3 bases, the J end by 1 base, with 6 bases between. The DNA of the CDR3 is TGTGCCAGCAGCTTCAGGGTGAACACCGGGGAGCTGTTTTTT. It codes for CASSFRVNTGELFF.

This clonotype showed up just a few times. This sequence joins TRBV7-8 and TRBJ2-7, with D tentatively TRBD1 (8 bases). V lost 4 bases to trimming and J lost 6 bases, with 22 bases between them. There are 16 residues in the CDR3. CDR1 is SGHVS, CDR2 FQNEAQ, per germline. This CDR3 reads CASSSTGGAGLSEQYF. In DNA, the CDR3 is TGTGCCAGCAGCTCCACAGGGGGGGCTGGGTTGTCCGAGCAGTACTTC.

Only a few counts were recorded for this clonotype. The chain joins TRBV7-2 to TRBJ1-2, with D hard to call. Trimming stripped 5 bases from V and 0 bases from J, with 4 bases between. Germline values: CDR1 SGHTA, CDR2 FQGNSA. This CDR3 contains 12 residues. CDR3 nucleotides: TGTGCCAGCAGCCAAGCTAACTATGGCTACACCTTC. This gives the protein CASSQANYGYTF.

This chain connects TRBV6-5 to TRBJ2-7; weak D call: TRBD2 (7 bases). The germline V and J ends were trimmed by 6 bases and 0 bases, with 12 bases remaining between them. The CDR3 has 14 amino acids. The germline V gene encodes CDR1 MNHEY and CDR2 SVGAGI. The CDR3, as DNA: TGTGCCAGCAGCTGGCGGGGGCCCTCCTACGAGCAGTACTTC. Protein: CASSWRGPSYEQYF.

Ten or more counts support this clonotype. The chain joins TRBV7-8 to TRBJ2-2; the D is unclear. The CDR3 length is 19 residues. V was clipped by 0 bases and J by 1 base, with 18 bases between them. CDR1 and CDR2 from the germline V gene are SGHVS and FQNEAQ. The CDR3 sequence: CASSLAAGAPSLNTGELFF. CDR3 nucleotides: TGTGCCAGCAGCTTAGCGGCAGGAGCCCCCTCTCTGAACACCGGGGAGCTGTTTTTT.

The V and J genes are TRBV12-3 or TRBV12-4 and TRBJ2-3, with 12 bases matching TRBD2. The CDR3 contains 15 residues. With 8 bases clipped from V and 4 bases from J, the junction kept 7 bases outside the gene matches. CDR3 nucleotide sequence: TGTGCCAGCGGGGACCTAGCGGGAGGGCCAGATACGCAGTATTTT. Residues: CASGDLAGGPDTQYF.

This clonotype has a handful of counts. The rearrangement joins TRBV24-1 to TRBJ2-1, with D unclear. This CDR3 has 12 amino acids. Germline V gene lookup returns CDR1 KGHDR and CDR2 SFDVKD. Trimming stripped 6 bases from V and 9 bases from J, with 11 bases between. The CDR3 sequence: CATSNYWGEQFF. The CDR3 coding sequence is TGTGCCACCAGTAATTACTGGGGTGAGCAGTTCTTC.

The V gene is TRBV12-3 or TRBV12-4, the J gene TRBJ1-2, with 7 nucleotides matching TRBD1. The ends lost 5 bases at V and 4 bases at J; junction bases unmatched: 4. There are 13 residues in the CDR3. Here the CDR3 reads CASSGTVSYGYTF. The CDR3, as DNA: TGTGCCAGCAGTGGGACAGTTTCCTATGGCTACACCTTC.

The sample holds a few counts of this clonotype. The chain couples TRBV30 to TRBJ2-1; no reliable D call. The CDR3 spans 15 residues. Trimming removed 1 base at V and 2 bases at J, with 12 bases between. Germline CDR1 is GTSNPN and CDR2 is SVGIG (reference sequence). The CDR3: CAWSGTQVTYNEQFF. CDR3 nucleotides: TGTGCCTGGAGTGGTACGCAGGTCACCTACAATGAGCAGTTCTTC.

This clonotype occurred a few times. The gene calls are TRBV27 and TRBJ2-5; the D gene is possibly TRBD1 (5 bases). Germline CDR1 reads MNHEY; CDR2 reads SMNVEV (reference sequence). CDR3 length equals 12 residues. Trimming stripped 4 bases from V and 5 bases from J, with 8 bases between. The CDR3 DNA sequence: TGTGCCAGCAGTTCTAGACAGGAGACCCAGTACTTC. Translating it yields CASSSRQETQYF.

The chain has TRBV7-3 and TRBJ2-7; D is ambiguous. CDR1 and CDR2 from the germline V gene are SGHTA and FQGTGA. CDR3 size: 16 residues. The V and J ends lost 4 bases and 5 bases respectively, with 21 bases between them. The CDR3 reads CASSSPASGDTHEQYF. CDR3 coding DNA: TGTGCCAGCAGCTCCCCCGCGAGTGGGGATACCCACGAGCAGTACTTC.

On this clonotype itself: It may be a read error: a sequence one base away is much more abundant. The genes are TRBV12-3 or TRBV12-4 and TRBJ2-7; unclear D gene. V dropped 5 bases and J dropped 6 bases, with 11 bases sitting between them. The CDR3 sequence is 12 residues long. This CDR3 is CASSPPACEQYF. DNA of the CDR3: TGTGCCAGCAGTCCCCCGGCGTGCGAGCAGTACTTC.

J is TRBJ2-7 and V is TRBV12-3 or TRBV12-4; D not resolved. This CDR3 has 13 amino acids. V gave up 6 bases and J gave up 2 bases, with 11 bases separating them. The CDR3 nucleotides read TGTGCCAGCAGCGGTTCTAGTACCTACGAGCAGTACTTC. As protein: CASSGSSTYEQYF.

J is TRBJ2-5 and V is TRBV29-1; 7 bases line up with TRBD2. V was pared by 3 bases and J by 5 bases, with 12 bases of the junction left unmatched. Germline V gene lookup returns CDR1 SQVTM and CDR2 ANQGSEA. CDR3 size: 15 residues. This CDR3 reads CSVDNVRGVGETQYF. CDR3 nucleotide sequence: TGCAGCGTTGATAACGTTCGGGGGGTAGGGGAGACCCAGTACTTC.

This clonotype was detected only a few times. The rearrangement uses TRBV20-1 and TRBJ2-7, with D perhaps assigned TRBD1 or TRBD2 (5 bases each). CDR3 length equals 16 residues. Looked up from germline, CDR1 is DFQATT and CDR2 is SNEGSKA (reference sequence). V lost 1 base, J lost 5 bases, and 21 bases lay in between. CDR3 residues: CSARVPSREGADEQYF. The CDR3 coding sequence is TGCAGTGCTAGAGTCCCGTCGAGGGAAGGGGCGGACGAGCAGTACTTC.

This clonotype was counted between two and nine times. CDR3 nucleotide sequence: TGCAGCGTTTGGAACACCGGGGAGCTGTTTTTT. This sequence encodes CSVWNTGELFF. The chain combines TRBV29-1 with TRBJ2-2, with D uncertain. The CDR3 consists of 11 residues. Germline lookup yields CDR1 SQVTM and CDR2 ANQGSEA. V lost 5 bases and J lost 1, with 2 bases in between.

The chain recombines TRBV3-1 with TRBJ2-5, with D perhaps matching TRBD1 (6 bases). Per germline, CDR1 LGHDT and CDR2 YNNKEL (reference sequence). The V end lost 2 bases, the J end lost 1 base, and 17 bases lay between the germline ends. CDR3 size: 17 residues. CDR3 in DNA: TGTGCCAGCAGCCAAAATGTTGGGGGCCCTACCCAAGAGACCCAGTACTTC. Translation: CASSQNVGGPTQETQYF.